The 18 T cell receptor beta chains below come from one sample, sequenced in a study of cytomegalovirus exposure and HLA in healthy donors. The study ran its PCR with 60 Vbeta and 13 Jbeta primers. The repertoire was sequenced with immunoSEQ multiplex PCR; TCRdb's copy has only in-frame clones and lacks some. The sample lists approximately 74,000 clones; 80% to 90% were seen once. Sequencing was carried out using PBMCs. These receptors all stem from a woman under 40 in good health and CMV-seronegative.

The CDR3 reads CASRRSGGPNYGYTF. The CDR3, as DNA: TGTGCCAGCAGACGCTCAGGGGGTCCTAACTATGGCTACACCTTC. The J gene is TRBJ1-2, the V gene TRBV6-5, with 7 bases lining up with TRBD1. The germline V gene encodes CDR1 MNHEY and CDR2 SVGAGI. V lost 6 bases and J lost 0; bases outside the gene matches: 7. The CDR3 spans 15 residues.

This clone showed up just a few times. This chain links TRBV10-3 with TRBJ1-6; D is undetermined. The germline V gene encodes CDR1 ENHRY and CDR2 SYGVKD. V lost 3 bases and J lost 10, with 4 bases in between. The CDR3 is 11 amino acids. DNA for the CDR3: TGTGCCATCAGTGACTCCTCACCCCTCCACTTT. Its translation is CAISDSSPLHF.

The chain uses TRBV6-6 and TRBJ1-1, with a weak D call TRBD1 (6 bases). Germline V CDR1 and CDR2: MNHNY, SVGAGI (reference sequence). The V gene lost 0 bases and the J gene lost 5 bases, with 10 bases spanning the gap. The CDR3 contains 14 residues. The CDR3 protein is CASSYSGGGTEAFF. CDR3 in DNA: TGTGCCAGCAGTTACTCAGGGGGAGGGACTGAAGCTTTCTTT.

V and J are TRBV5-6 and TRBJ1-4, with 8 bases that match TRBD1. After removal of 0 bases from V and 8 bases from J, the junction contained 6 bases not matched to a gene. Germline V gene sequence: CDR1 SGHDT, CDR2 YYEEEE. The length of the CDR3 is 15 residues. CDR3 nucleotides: TGTGCCAGCAGCTTGGTAGGGACAGGAGACGAAAAACTGTTTTTT. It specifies CASSLVGTGDEKLFF.

The CDR3 nucleotides are TGTGCCAGCAGCTTAGTCCAGGGGACAAACACCATATATTTT. It is translated as CASSLVQGTNTIYF. The chain recombines TRBV7-9 with TRBJ1-3, with D tentatively TRBD1 (6 bases). Germline CDR1 SEHNR, CDR2 FQNEAQ (reference sequence). V lost 1 base and J lost 6, with 10 bases in between. CDR3 size: 14 residues.

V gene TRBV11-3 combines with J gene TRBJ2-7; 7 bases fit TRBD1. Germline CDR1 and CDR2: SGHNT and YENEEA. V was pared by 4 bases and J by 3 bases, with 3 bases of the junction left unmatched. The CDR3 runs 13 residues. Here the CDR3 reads CASSSGQIYEQYF. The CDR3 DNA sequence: TGTGCCAGCAGCTCGGGACAGATCTACGAGCAGTACTTC.

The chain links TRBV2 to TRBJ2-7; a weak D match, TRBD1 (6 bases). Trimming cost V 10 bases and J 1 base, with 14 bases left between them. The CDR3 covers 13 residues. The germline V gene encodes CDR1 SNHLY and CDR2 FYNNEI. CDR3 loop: CATEGVQSYEQYF. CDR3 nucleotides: TGTGCCACCGAGGGGGTACAGTCCTACGAGCAGTACTTC. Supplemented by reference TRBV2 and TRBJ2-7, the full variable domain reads EPEVTQTPSHQVTQMGQEVILRCVPISNHLYFYWYRQILGQKVEFLVSFYNNEISEKSEIFDDQFSVERPDGSNFTLKIRSTKLEDSAMYFCATEGVQSYEQYFGPGTRLTVT.

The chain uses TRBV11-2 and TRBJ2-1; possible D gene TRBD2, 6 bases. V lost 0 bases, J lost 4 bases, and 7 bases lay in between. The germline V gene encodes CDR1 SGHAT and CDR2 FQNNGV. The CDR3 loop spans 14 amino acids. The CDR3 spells CASSLDGSYNEQFF. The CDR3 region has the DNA TGTGCCAGCAGCTTAGACGGGAGTTACAATGAGCAGTTCTTC.

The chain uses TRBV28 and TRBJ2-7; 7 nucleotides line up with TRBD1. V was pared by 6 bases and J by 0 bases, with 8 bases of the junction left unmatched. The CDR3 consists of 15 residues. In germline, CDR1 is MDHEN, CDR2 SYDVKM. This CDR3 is CASSSSGTASYEQYF. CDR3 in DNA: TGTGCCAGCAGCTCATCTGGGACAGCCTCCTACGAGCAGTACTTC.

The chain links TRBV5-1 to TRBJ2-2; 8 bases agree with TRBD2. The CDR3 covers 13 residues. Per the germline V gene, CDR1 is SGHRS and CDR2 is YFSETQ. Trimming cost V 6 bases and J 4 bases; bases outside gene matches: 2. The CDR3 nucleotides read TGCGCCAGCAACGCGGGGGGCACCGGGGAGCTGTTTTTT. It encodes CASNAGGTGELFF. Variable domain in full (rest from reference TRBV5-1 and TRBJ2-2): KAGVTQTPRYLIKTRGQQVTLSCSPISGHRSVSWYQQTPGQGLQFLFEYFSETQRNKGNFPGRFSGRQFSNSRSEMNVSTLELGDSALYLCASNAGGTGELFFGEGSRLTVL.

CDR3 sequence (DNA): TGTGCCAGCAGCTTACCGGTAGGGGAAGGTGGCTACACCTTC. Protein: CASSLPVGEGGYTF. This sequence joins TRBV5-4 and TRBJ1-2; possible D gene TRBD1, 5 bases. The germline V gene has CDR1 SGHNT and CDR2 YYREEE (reference sequence). Trimming removed 2 bases from V and 7 bases from J, with 15 bases in between. CDR3 length equals 14 residues.

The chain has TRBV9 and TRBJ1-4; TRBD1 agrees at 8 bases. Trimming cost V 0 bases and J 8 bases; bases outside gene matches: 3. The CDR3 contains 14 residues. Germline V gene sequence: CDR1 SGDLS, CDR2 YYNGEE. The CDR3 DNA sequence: TGTGCCAGCAGCGTAGATACAGGGGGGGAAAAACTGTTTTTT. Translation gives CASSVDTGGEKLFF.

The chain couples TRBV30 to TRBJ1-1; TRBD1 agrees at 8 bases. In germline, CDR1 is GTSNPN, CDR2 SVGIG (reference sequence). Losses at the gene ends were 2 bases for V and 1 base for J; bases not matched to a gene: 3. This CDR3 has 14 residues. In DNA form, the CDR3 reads TGTGCCTGGAGTACTCAGGGGGCGAACACTGAAGCTTTCTTT. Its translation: CAWSTQGANTEAFF.

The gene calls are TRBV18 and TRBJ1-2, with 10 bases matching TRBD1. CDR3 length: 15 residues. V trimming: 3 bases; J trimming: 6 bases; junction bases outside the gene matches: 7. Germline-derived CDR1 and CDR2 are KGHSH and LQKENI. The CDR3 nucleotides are TGTGCCAGCTCACCGACAGGGGGCGACGTAAATGGCTACACCTTC. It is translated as CASSPTGGDVNGYTF.

The CDR3 here is CASRGQGNTEAFF. As DNA, the CDR3 is TGTGCCAGCAGGGGACAGGGAAACACTGAAGCTTTCTTT. The V call is TRBV2, the J call TRBJ1-1; 9 bases are shared with TRBD1. Germline loops: CDR1 SNHLY, CDR2 FYNNEI. With 6 bases clipped from V and 2 bases from J, the junction kept 1 base outside the gene matches. The CDR3 is 13 amino acids.

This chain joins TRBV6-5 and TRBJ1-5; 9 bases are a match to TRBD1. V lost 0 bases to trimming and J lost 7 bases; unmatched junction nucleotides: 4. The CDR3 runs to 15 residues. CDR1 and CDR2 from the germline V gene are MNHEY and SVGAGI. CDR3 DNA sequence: TGTGCCAGCAGTTACTCCCAGGACAGGGGCCAGCCCCAGCATTTT. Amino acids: CASSYSQDRGQPQHF.

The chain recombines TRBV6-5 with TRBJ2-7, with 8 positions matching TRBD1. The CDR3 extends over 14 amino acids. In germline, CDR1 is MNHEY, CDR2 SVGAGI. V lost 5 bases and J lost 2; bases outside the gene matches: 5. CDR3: CASSRPDRAYEQYF. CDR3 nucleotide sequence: TGTGCCAGCAGTCGACCGGACAGGGCCTACGAGCAGTACTTC.

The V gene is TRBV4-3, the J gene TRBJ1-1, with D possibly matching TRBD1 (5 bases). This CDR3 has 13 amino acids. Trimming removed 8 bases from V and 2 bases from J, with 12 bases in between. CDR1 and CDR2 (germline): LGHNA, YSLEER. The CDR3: CASGFQGNTEAFF. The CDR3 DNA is TGCGCCAGCGGGTTCCAGGGCAACACTGAAGCTTTCTTT.